The rows below give T cell receptor beta chains drawn from one sample of a study of graft-versus-host responses after intestinal transplantation. For these receptors, no antigen is known. The protocol was immunoSEQ multiplex PCR, while the TCRdb copy is restricted to in-frame clones and leaves out a portion. Seen here are 50,000 to 75,000 clones, 94% observed once, and the top ten hold about 0.4%. The sample here was unstimulated CD4+ T cells sorted from spleen or lymph node cells, taken before transplant. These receptors were collected from a human donor who was the organ donor for an intestinal transplant. The CDR3 runs from the conserved cysteine through the conserved F or W. Fields, in order: J gene, clone size, D gene, V gene, CDR3 protein, CDR3 DNA. A D gene is named only where the DNA matches it firmly. Some rows have no size entry. The others give once, few or many, or a class for an expanded clone.

>TRBJ2-4|-|-|TRBV30
CAWSVQGGLAKNIQYF
TGTGCCTGGAGTGTCCAGGGGGGGCTAGCCAAAAACATTCAGTACTTC
>TRBJ2-1|-|TRBD2|TRBV10-3
CAISDTGGQQFF
TGTGCCATCAGCGATACGGGGGGGCAGCAGTTCTTC
>TRBJ2-4|few|-|TRBV5-1
CASTSDSLIAKNIQYF
TGCGCCAGCACCTCGGACAGTCTAATAGCCAAAAACATTCAGTACTTC
>TRBJ1-5|once|-|TRBV15
CATSRVGRGGNQPQHF
TGTGCCACCAGCAGAGTAGGGAGGGGTGGCAATCAGCCCCAGCATTTT
>TRBJ2-5|-|TRBD2|TRBV7-2
CASSPRTSQETQYF
TGTGCCAGCAGCCCCCGGACTAGCCAAGAGACCCAGTACTTC
>TRBJ1-6|once|TRBD1|TRBV7-9
CASSLAETGGSPLHF
TGTGCCAGCAGCTTAGCGGAGACAGGGGGCTCACCCCTCCACTTT
>TRBJ2-1|-|TRBD2|TRBV5-1
CASSLSSGGNNEQFF
TGCGCCAGCAGCTTGTCGAGCGGGGGGAACAATGAGCAGTTCTTC
>TRBJ1-1|-|-|TRBV19
CASTPLGYNTEAFF
TGTGCCAGTACCCCCTTGGGGTACAACACTGAAGCTTTCTTT
>TRBJ1-2|-|-|TRBV6-5
CASSYSGGFGNYGYTF
TGTGCCAGCAGTTACTCGGGGGGCTTTGGGAACTATGGCTACACCTTC
>TRBJ2-7|once|TRBD2|TRBV11-2
CASSWTSGSYEQYF
TGTGCCAGCAGCTGGACTAGCGGCTCCTACGAGCAGTACTTC
>TRBJ1-1|-|-|TRBV2
CASERDNTEAFF
TGTGCCAGCGAGAGGGACAACACTGAAGCTTTCTTT
>TRBJ1-6|-|-|TRBV6-5
CASSGILTSPLHF
TGTGCCAGCAGTGGGATCTTAACCTCACCCCTCCACTTT
>TRBJ2-2|-|-|TRBV7-9
CASSFSLGPTGELFF
TGTGCCAGCAGCTTTTCCCTAGGGCCGACCGGGGAGCTGTTTTTT